Presented here are 26 T cell receptor beta chains from one specimen sequenced in a study of blood T cell repertoires in COVID-19. Some clones are missing from TCRdb's copy, which holds only in-frame ones; the method was immunoSEQ multiplex PCR. The sample includes a few hundred thousand clones, 81% of them seen just once. Sequencing input: peripheral blood. Receptors originate from a human donor with acute or convalescent COVID-19. The donor label of this sample is uncertain.

J is TRBJ1-2 and V is TRBV3-1 (or the pseudogene TRBV3-2), with 8 bases that match TRBD1. Germline loops: CDR1 LGHDT, CDR2 YNNKEL (reference sequence). V lost 4 bases and J lost 5; bases outside the gene matches: 3. The CDR3 has 13 residues. The CDR3 nucleotides are TGTGCCAGCAGCCGGACAGGGTCTTATGGCTACACCTTC. Translated, it gives CASSRTGSYGYTF.

The sample holds a few counts of this clone. The chain couples TRBV5-1 to TRBJ1-2; 11 bases map to TRBD1. The CDR3 runs 16 residues. In germline, CDR1 is SGHRS, CDR2 YFSETQ. Trimming took 4 bases from V and 3 from J; bases not matched to a gene: 8. CDR3 region: CASSLRTGGRDYGYTF. The DNA for the CDR3 is TGCGCCAGCAGCCTCAGGACAGGGGGCAGGGACTATGGCTACACCTTC.

In regard to this clone: The same CDR3 arises from other DNA sequences in this sample as well. This rearrangement joins TRBV19 to TRBJ1-1; the D gene is possibly TRBD1 (6 bases). The CDR3 loop spans 13 amino acids. Trimming removed 5 bases from V and 5 bases from J, with 12 bases in between. Germline V gene data show CDR1 as LNHDA and CDR2 as SQIVND (reference sequence). The DNA for the CDR3 is TGTGCCAGTAGTGTAAAAAGGGGGACTGAAGCTTTCTTT. Protein sequence: CASSVKRGTEAFF.

V and J are TRBV19 and TRBJ1-2; D unresolved. The CDR3 spans 13 residues. V gave up 4 bases and J gave up 8 bases, with 14 bases separating them. Germline CDR1 reads LNHDA; CDR2 reads SQIVND (reference sequence). The CDR3 sequence is CASSTRGDRGYTF. CDR3 DNA: TGTGCCAGTAGTACTCGCGGCGACCGAGGCTACACCTTC. Complete variable domain (other parts from reference TRBV19 and TRBJ1-2): DGGITQSPKYLFRKEGQNVTLSCEQNLNHDAMYWYRQDPGQGLRLIYYSQIVNDFQKGDIAEGYSVSREKKESFPLTVTSAQKNPTAFYLCASSTRGDRGYTFGSGTRLTVV.

The chain couples TRBV10-3 to TRBJ1-1; 11 bases map to TRBD1. The length of the CDR3 is 15 residues. V lost 2 bases to trimming and J lost 4 bases; unmatched junction nucleotides: 3. Germline values: CDR1 ENHRY, CDR2 SYGVKD. The CDR3 loop reads CAISEVGTGGTEAFF. CDR3 DNA sequence: TGTGCCATCAGTGAGGTAGGGACAGGGGGCACTGAAGCTTTCTTT.

The V gene is TRBV9, the J gene TRBJ2-1, with 8 bases fitting TRBD2. Trimming removed 4 bases from V and 0 bases from J; junction bases left unmatched: 3. Germline CDR1 is SGDLS and CDR2 is YYNGEE. The CDR3 has 15 amino acids. The CDR3 region is CASSRSGASYNEQFF. The CDR3 DNA reads TGTGCCAGCAGCCGTAGCGGGGCCTCCTACAATGAGCAGTTCTTC. The variable domain in full, with the rest retrieved from reference TRBV9 and TRBJ2-1, is DSGVTQTPKHLITATGQRVTLRCSPRSGDLSVYWYQQSLDQGLQFLIQYYNGEERAKGNILERFSAQQFPDLHSELNLSSLELGDSALYFCASSRSGASYNEQFFGPGTRLTVL.

The chain couples TRBV5-1 to TRBJ2-7, with TRBD1 identical over 7 bases. Germline CDR1 SGHRS, CDR2 YFSETQ. V lost 4 bases and J lost 6; bases outside the gene matches: 13. The CDR3 is made up of 15 amino acids. The CDR3 DNA reads as TGCGCCAGCAGCCCGTCTCCTGGCTCAGGGGGCGAGCAGTACTTC. Translation: CASSPSPGSGGEQYF. Looking up the rest from reference TRBV5-1 and TRBJ2-7 gives the full variable domain: KAGVTQTPRYLIKTRGQQVTLSCSPISGHRSVSWYQQTPGQGLQFLFEYFSETQRNKGNFPGRFSGRQFSNSRSEMNVSTLELGDSALYLCASSPSPGSGGEQYFGPGTRLTVT.

The J gene is TRBJ2-1, the V gene TRBV29-1; 9 bases agree with TRBD1. Trimming removed 7 bases from V and 7 bases from J; junction bases left unmatched: 14. Germline CDR1 SQVTM, CDR2 ANQGSEA. The CDR3 totals 15 residues. The CDR3 reads CSAGQGIARGNEQFF. CDR3 bases: TGCAGCGCCGGACAGGGGATCGCCCGCGGGAATGAGCAGTTCTTC.

The chain links TRBV12-3 or TRBV12-4 to TRBJ2-4; a possible D gene is TRBD1 (8 bases). The CDR3 totals 12 residues. V lost 5 bases to trimming and J lost 9 bases, with 11 bases between them. This CDR3 reads CASSTGGGIQYF. In nucleotides, the CDR3 is TGTGCCAGCAGTACAGGGGGGGGCATTCAGTACTTC.

For this clone: The sample carries other DNA sequences with the same CDR3. The chain has TRBV6-5 and TRBJ1-4; D is ambiguous. Trimming left V 0 bases short and J 7 bases short, with 12 bases between. CDR3 size: 15 residues. Germline V gene sequence: CDR1 MNHEY, CDR2 SVGAGI. This CDR3 is CASSYSPGRSEKLFF. DNA for the CDR3: TGTGCCAGCAGTTACTCACCGGGAAGGAGTGAAAAACTGTTTTTT.

The chain uses TRBV19 and TRBJ2-7; D is possibly TRBD1 (6 bases). This CDR3 contains 12 residues. Trimming took off 6 bases at V and 3 bases at J, with 9 bases between the two ends. The germline CDR1 and CDR2 sequences are LNHDA and SQIVND (reference sequence). This CDR3 reads CASSPDSYEQYF. The CDR3 coding sequence is TGTGCCAGTAGCCCGGACAGCTACGAGCAGTACTTC.

V and J are TRBV5-1 and TRBJ1-2, with 8 bases that match TRBD1. Unmatched junction bases numbered 3, after V lost 2 bases and J lost 3 bases. There are 14 residues in the CDR3. The germline V gene has CDR1 SGHRS and CDR2 YFSETQ. In DNA form, the CDR3 reads TGCGCCAGCAGCTTAGAGGGACAGGACTATGGCTACACCTTC. Protein sequence: CASSLEGQDYGYTF.

In DNA, the CDR3 is TGTGCCTGGAGGTCTAGCGGGGGAGGTTACGAGCAGTACTTC. Amino acid sequence: CAWRSSGGGYEQYF. V and J are TRBV30 and TRBJ2-7, with 10 positions matching TRBD2. Germline lookup yields CDR1 GTSNPN and CDR2 SVGIG (reference sequence). There are 14 residues in the CDR3. V lost 3 bases, J lost 4 bases, and 6 bases stayed unmatched.

The table lists this clone with many counts. The chain carries TRBV27 and TRBJ1-2, with 7 bases fitting TRBD1. V dropped 7 bases and J dropped 4; count of bases not matched to a gene: 6. Germline-derived CDR1 and CDR2 are MNHEY and SMNVEV (reference sequence). This CDR3 comprises 13 residues. This CDR3 is CASKRWDSYGYTF. The CDR3 nucleotides read TGTGCCAGCAAAAGATGGGACAGCTATGGCTACACCTTC.

J is TRBJ2-7 and V is TRBV30; 11 positions match TRBD1. V gave up 2 bases and J gave up 7 bases; unmatched junction bases: 4. Germline V CDR1 and CDR2: GTSNPN, SVGIG (reference sequence). This CDR3 contains 13 residues. CDR3: CAWSRGQGGEQYF. Written as DNA, the CDR3 is TGTGCCTGGAGTAGGGGACAGGGGGGGGAGCAGTACTTC.

This chain links TRBV6-1 with TRBJ1-1; D is possibly TRBD1 (6 bases). The length of the CDR3 is 16 residues. The ends were cut back, 3 bases at V and 1 base at J, with 15 bases in the middle. CDR1 MNHNS and CDR2 SASEGT come from the germline V gene. The CDR3 sequence: CASSDLRTGRNTEAFF. The CDR3 bases are TGTGCCAGCAGTGACCTCCGTACAGGGCGGAACACTGAAGCTTTCTTT.

The chain combines TRBV6-5 with TRBJ1-1; D is perhaps TRBD1 (6 bases). CDR1 and CDR2 from the germline V gene are MNHEY and SVGAGI. Trimming removed 5 bases at V and 1 base at J, with 14 bases between. The CDR3 has 15 amino acids. CDR3 sequence reads: CASSPQGRRNTEAFF. CDR3 nucleotides: TGTGCCAGCAGTCCACAGGGACGGCGGAACACTGAAGCTTTCTTT.

This clone was seen a few times. The V gene is TRBV6-1, the J gene TRBJ2-7, with D possibly matching TRBD1 (6 bases). This CDR3 contains 16 residues. Germline CDR1 reads MNHNS; CDR2 reads SASEGT. Trimming cost V 0 bases and J 3 bases, with 15 bases left between them. The CDR3 protein is CASSEAYREYYYEQYF. The CDR3 DNA reads as TGTGCCAGCAGTGAAGCCTACAGGGAGTACTACTACGAGCAGTACTTC.

The chain combines TRBV5-1 with TRBJ2-1, with TRBD1 matching over 8 bases. Germline V gene sequence: CDR1 SGHRS, CDR2 YFSETQ. The V and J ends lost 0 bases and 5 bases, in that order; junction bases with no gene match: 7. The CDR3 is made up of 16 amino acids. CDR3 sequence reads: CASSLAPGTGNNEQFF. The DNA of the CDR3 is TGCGCCAGCAGCTTGGCACCCGGGACAGGTAACAATGAGCAGTTCTTC.

The rearrangement uses TRBV5-1 and TRBJ2-5; a possible D gene is TRBD1 (9 bases). Trimming stripped 4 bases from V and 5 bases from J, with 18 bases between. Germline V gives CDR1 SGHRS, CDR2 YFSETQ. The CDR3 length is 15 residues. The CDR3 DNA sequence: TGCGCCAGCAGCCCGGGGGGGACAGGGACGGAGACCCAGTACTTC. It codes for CASSPGGTGTETQYF.

This chain joins TRBV18 and TRBJ2-7, with 9 bases identical to TRBD1. Per germline, CDR1 KGHSH and CDR2 LQKENI. This CDR3 spans 15 amino acids. The J segment lost 5 bases and the V segment lost 2 bases, leaving 7 bases of the junction unmatched. CDR3 nucleotide sequence: TGTGCCAGCTCACCAACCGGGACAGGGAGGGACGAGCAGTACTTC. It encodes CASSPTGTGRDEQYF.

As regards this clone: This same CDR3 is encoded by further DNA sequences in the sample. This rearrangement joins TRBV28 to TRBJ2-5; TRBD2 matches at 13 bases. The CDR3 covers 15 residues. Germline CDR1 is MDHEN and CDR2 is SYDVKM. The junction had 6 bases not matched to a gene; V was cut back by 6 bases and J by 5 bases. In nucleotides, the CDR3 is TGTGCCAGCAGCCGACTAGCGGGGGGTAGGGAGACCCAGTACTTC. Translated, it gives CASSRLAGGRETQYF.

The rearrangement joins TRBV3-1 (or the pseudogene TRBV3-2) to TRBJ1-6, with D hard to call. Trimming removed 0 bases at V and 14 bases at J, with 11 bases between. The CDR3 extends over 13 amino acids. The germline V gene encodes CDR1 LGHDT and CDR2 YNNKEL (reference sequence). The CDR3 here is CASSQDFPRSLHF. The CDR3 region has the DNA TGTGCCAGCAGCCAAGACTTTCCCCGGTCCCTCCACTTT.

The chain links TRBV6-5 to TRBJ2-7; TRBD2 matches 9 bases. Per the germline V gene, CDR1 is MNHEY and CDR2 is SVGAGI. The CDR3 covers 14 residues. J was trimmed by 6 bases and V by 7 bases; bases with no gene match: 10. CDR3 DNA sequence: TGTGCCAGCACTTTAGCGGGGGTGTTTTCCGAGCAGTACTTC. Its protein is CASTLAGVFSEQYF.

The chain uses TRBV6-5 and TRBJ2-7; 9 bases are shared with TRBD1. CDR3 length: 13 amino acids. The V and J ends lost 4 bases and 7 bases, in that order; junction bases with no gene match: 5. CDR1 is MNHEY, CDR2 SVGAGI, per germline. CDR3 sequence reads: CASSSGQGREQYF. The CDR3 coding sequence is TGTGCCAGCAGTTCAGGACAGGGGAGGGAGCAGTACTTC.

This rearrangement joins TRBV28 to TRBJ1-2; 9 nucleotides align to TRBD1. Trimming took 4 bases from V and 8 from J; bases not matched to a gene: 5. This CDR3 comprises 13 residues. Germline CDR1 MDHEN, CDR2 SYDVKM. The DNA of the CDR3 is TGTGCCAGCAGTTCGACAGGGGGTCGGGGCTACACCTTC. Amino acid sequence: CASSSTGGRGYTF.